This record concerns one TCR beta chain sequence. What antigen it recognizes has not been identified. Base qualities are not provided; no much larger clone lies one nucleotide away. At study entry, a tuberculin skin test and the QuantiFERON-TB GOLD In-Tube IGRA were used to screen adolescents for latent tuberculosis infection. Immunosequencing of unsorted cryopreserved PBMC covered, on average, around 99,000 T cells per clinical donor. Eleven high schools in the Worcester region of the Western Cape, South Africa, served as enrollment sites for adolescents aged 12 to 18 years. Some ten M. tuberculosis-infected adolescents and ten uninfected adolescents, matched for age and sex, were selected. For the adolescents, PBMC were isolated by density centrifugation from freshly drawn heparinized blood and then cryopreserved. TCR libraries were generated with the immunoSEQ multiplex PCR assay, using TCR-beta and/or TCR-alpha/delta assays for each sample. The amplified TCR libraries were sequenced on the Illumina high-throughput platform. As for how the authors treated the data: Clustering and dimensionality reduction were performed using pairwise TCRdist distances among GMM-specific receptors from ex vivo sorted or in vitro expanded T cells. The score assigned to each clinical repertoire was mean NN-distance, meaning the average TCRdist to the nearest 10% of tetramer-positive reference sequences. GEM TCR motif frequency was calculated as the fraction of unique TCRs that matched known GEM sequences in V/J usage and CDR3 length. Linear discriminant analysis with leave-one-out cross-validation, implemented in scikit-learn, was used to classify active tuberculosis. In TCRdb, the immuneACCESS table is reduced to in-frame sequences with V and J assigned. These tables do not hold every clone; where another copy was compared, an unresolved V gene accounts for under half, and the others remain unexplained. V, J and clone size are taken as reported in that table, and D and trimming were inferred from the DNA itself. The sample data list roughly 34,000 clones, and roughly 97% of these were observed just once. The top ten constitute approximately 6.2% of the sample.

This entry belongs to a study of T cells in tuberculosis (dated by TCRdb to the late 2010s). For the study in its entirety: In the study, CD1B tetramers and high-throughput TCR immunosequencing were combined to characterize T cells specific for the mycobacterial lipid antigen glucose monomycolate (GMM). A South African clinical cohort compared IGRA-negative adolescents, IGRA-positive adolescents with latent tuberculosis and adults with active tuberculosis, over eight per group. General study outcomes and caveats: Active tuberculosis TCR-alpha repertoires showed smaller mean NN-distances to GMM-specific TCRs than IGRA-negative controls, suggesting clonal expansion of these TCRs. Which clinical samples got chosen depended on the availability of cryopreserved specimens, and the active tuberculosis cases were adults, whereas the controls were adolescents. A classifier using the diverse GMM-specific repertoire reached about 90% accuracy (AUROC roughly 0.9), compared with approximately 70% accuracy using GEM motif frequencies. The smaller NN-distances were partly driven by shorter CDR3-alpha lengths in active tuberculosis patients, and the difference for TCR-beta did not reach statistical significance.

The germline ends are 7 bases apart after V is trimmed by 0 bases and J by 5 bases. CDR1 SGHTA and CDR2 FQGNSA are derived from the germline V gene. The CDR3 sequence holds 14 residues, the cysteine and phenylalanine included. Only the CDR3 DNA is retained, 42 bases long and in frame from the first base. The TCR comes from a donor between 10 and 35 years old with latent tuberculosis or without tuberculosis infection. Sequencing was performed on PBMCs. The V and J segments used are TRBV7-2 and TRBJ2-2, with the D segment identity uncertain. The sequenced DNA: TGTGCCAGCAGCTTAGCCCTGAGGACCGGGGAGCTGTTTTTT. Its product reads: CASSLALRTGELFF.